The 21 T cell receptor beta chains presented below share a single source sample, sequenced in a study of CD8+CD57+ T cells in acquired aplastic anemia. CDR3 and TCR beta VDJ profiling relied on genomic DNA as the template. TCRdb re-called the reads with MiXCR, one entry per CDR3 protein. Of 130,000 or so distinct CDR3 sequences listed, approximately 40% are singletons. Patients who underwent sequencing had shown CD8+CD57+ cell expansion by flow cytometry. The sequenced sample was sorted CD4+, CD8+, or CD8+CD57+ T cells (not recorded which) from PBMCs. The receptors were sampled from a human donor with aplastic anemia.

The chain is built from TRBV20-1 and TRBJ1-2; D gene unclear. V was clipped by 4 bases and J by 5 bases, with 8 bases between them. The CDR3 has 11 amino acids. Germline CDR1 DFQATT, CDR2 SNEGSKA (reference sequence). The DNA for the CDR3 is TGCAGTGCTACGGACGGTTATGGCTACACCTTC. It encodes CSATDGYGYTF.

Details on this clonotype: Given a much more abundant clone one base away, this may be a read error. This chain uses TRBV14 with TRBJ1-1, with D uncertain. Germline values: CDR1 SGHDN, CDR2 FVKESK. The CDR3 length is 13 residues. CDR3 region: CASSPYTDTEAFF. The CDR3, as DNA: TGCGCCAGCAGCCCTTATACCGACACTGAAGCTTTCTTT.

This clonotype was counted at least ten times. The V call is TRBV12-3 or TRBV12-4, the J call TRBJ2-4; possibly TRBD2 for D (7 bases). The V and J ends lost 4 bases and 1 base respectively, with 11 bases between them. CDR3 length: 15 residues. The CDR3: CASSSEGGAKNIQYF. The CDR3 nucleotides are TGTGCCAGCAGTTCCGAGGGGGGGGCCAAAAACATTCAGTACTTC.

This clonotype has ten or more counts. The chain links TRBV29-1 to TRBJ1-1; D is ambiguous. Germline values: CDR1 SQVTM, CDR2 ANQGSEA. The CDR3 totals 12 residues. Trimming shortened V by 8 bases and J by 1 base, and 11 bases separated the two germline ends. This chain's CDR3 is CSYRTGNTEAFF. CDR3 nucleotides: TGCAGCTACCGTACGGGGAACACTGAAGCTTTCTTT.

About this clonotype: A much larger clone lies a single base off, so this may be a read error. Here the CDR3 omits its conserved ending phenylalanine or tryptophan, so a read error is the likely source. The chain employs TRBV6-2 or TRBV6-3 and TRBJ1-1; perhaps TRBD1 as D (5 bases). Germline loops: CDR1 MNHEY, CDR2 SVGEGT. CDR3 length equals 14 residues. With 6 bases removed from V and 5 bases from J, the gap between germline ends came to 16 bases. Here the CDR3 DNA reads TGTGCCAGCAGCTTAGGGACGCTGATGACTGAAGCTTTCCTT. This encodes CASSLGTLMTEAFL.

This clonotype was counted ten times or more. The J gene is TRBJ1-1, the V gene TRBV6-6; 9 bases match TRBD1. J gave up 3 bases and V 4 bases, and 6 bases lay outside the gene matches. CDR1 MNHNY and CDR2 SVGAGI come from the germline V gene (reference sequence). CDR3 length: 15 amino acids. CDR3 sequence: CASSWTGVTDTEAFF. The DNA for the CDR3 is TGTGCCAGCAGTTGGACAGGGGTAACCGACACTGAAGCTTTCTTT.

The chain uses TRBV28 and TRBJ2-5; TRBD1 aligns across 11 bases. V dropped 5 bases and J dropped 5; count of bases not matched to a gene: 10. Germline-derived CDR1 and CDR2 are MDHEN and SYDVKM. The CDR3 loop spans 16 amino acids. CDR3: CASSLTRTGGLETQYF. The CDR3 DNA reads TGTGCCAGCAGTCTTACCAGGACAGGGGGCTTGGAGACCCAGTACTTC.

The chain combines TRBV2 with TRBJ2-5, with 8 bases that match TRBD1. V lost 5 bases to trimming and J lost 4 bases; unmatched junction nucleotides: 3. The CDR3 has 13 amino acids. Germline-derived CDR1 and CDR2 are SNHLY and FYNNEI. CDR3 sequence reads: CASSNGQGETQYF. CDR3 in DNA: TGTGCCAGCAGTAATGGACAGGGAGAGACCCAGTACTTC.

This rearrangement joins TRBV19 to TRBJ2-1, with TRBD1 identical over 8 bases. Germline V gene data show CDR1 as LNHDA and CDR2 as SQIVND (reference sequence). This CDR3 spans 14 amino acids. Trimming cost V 5 bases and J 4 bases; bases outside gene matches: 4. In nucleotides, the CDR3 is TGTGCCAGTAGTTTTCGACAGGGGTACAATGAGCAGTTCTTC. Residues: CASSFRQGYNEQFF.

The table lists this clonotype with a few counts. The V call is TRBV28, the J call TRBJ2-5, with TRBD2 as a possible D gene (6 bases). In germline, CDR1 is MDHEN, CDR2 SYDVKM. CDR3 length: 11 amino acids. V was trimmed by 11 bases and J by 2 bases, leaving 9 bases between them. The CDR3 DNA reads as TGTGCCGCCGCGGGGCAAGAGACCCAGTACTTC. It encodes CAAAGQETQYF.

This chain joins TRBV7-9 and TRBJ2-3, with D uncertain. The V and J ends lost 4 bases and 2 bases respectively, with 7 bases between them. This CDR3 contains 13 residues. Germline V gene lookup returns CDR1 SEHNR and CDR2 FQNEAQ (reference sequence). CDR3 loop: CASSYGPTDTQYF. The DNA of the CDR3 is TGTGCCAGCAGCTATGGACCCACAGATACGCAGTATTTT. The full variable domain, in which reference TRBV7-9 and TRBJ2-3 provide the parts outside the CDR3, is DTGVSQNPRHKITKRGQNVTFRCDPISEHNRLYWYRQTLGQGPEFLTYFQNEAQLEKSRLLSDRFSAERPKGSFSTLEIQRTEQGDSAMYLCASSYGPTDTQYFGPGTRLTVL.

At least ten counts were recorded for this clonotype. The chain couples TRBV7-8 to TRBJ1-5, with D unresolved. This CDR3 is built from 13 residues. Germline V gene lookup returns CDR1 SGHVS and CDR2 FQNEAQ. Trimming shortened V by 0 bases and J by 6 bases, and 6 bases separated the two germline ends. CDR3 amino acids: CASSLARFQPQHF. The DNA of the CDR3 is TGTGCCAGCAGCTTAGCACGATTTCAGCCCCAGCATTTT.

The rearrangement links TRBV19 to TRBJ2-3; perhaps TRBD1 as D (6 bases). There are 14 residues in the CDR3. The V end was cut by 1 base, the J end by 8 bases, with 13 bases between. Per the germline V gene, CDR1 is LNHDA and CDR2 is SQIVND (reference sequence). The CDR3 region has the DNA TGTGCCAGTAGTATAGCCCTGGGGGCCGTTACGCAGTATTTT. Protein: CASSIALGAVTQYF.

This clonotype was seen repeatedly, ten times or more. The chain couples TRBV7-2 to TRBJ2-2; D gene uncertain. CDR3 length equals 12 residues. V lost 2 bases, J lost 8 bases, and 6 bases lay in between. CDR1 is SGHTA and CDR2 is FQGNSA in the germline V gene. The CDR3 DNA is TGTGCCAGCAGCTTATACCCAGGGGAGCTGTTTTTT. This gives the protein CASSLYPGELFF.

This chain joins TRBV6-1 and TRBJ2-7; 10 bases are a match to TRBD1. V was pared by 6 bases and J by 11 bases, with 4 bases of the junction left unmatched. In germline, CDR1 is MNHNS, CDR2 SASEGT. The CDR3 is 11 amino acids. The CDR3 region is CASRDRGPEYF. The CDR3 coding sequence is TGTGCCAGCAGAGACAGGGGGCCGGAGTACTTC.

This clonotype was picked up many times. The chain combines TRBV9 with TRBJ2-5; 12 bases are a match to TRBD2. CDR3 length: 14 residues. V was pared by 5 bases and J by 3 bases, with 2 bases of the junction left unmatched. The germline gives CDR1 SGDLS, CDR2 YYNGEE. In nucleotides, the CDR3 is TGTGCCAGCAGTTCTAGCGGGGGGGAAGAGACCCAGTACTTC. Encoded protein: CASSSSGGEETQYF.

This clonotype was observed a handful of times. Being one base from a much bigger clone, this may be a read error. The V and J genes are TRBV12-3 or TRBV12-4 and TRBJ1-2; D remains unclear. The CDR3 extends over 14 amino acids. The CDR3 reads CAGSSLSPNYGYTF. CDR3 bases: TGTGCCGGCAGTTCCCTTTCCCCTAACTATGGCTACACCTTC.

This clonotype was detected ten times or more. This sequence joins TRBV6-6 and TRBJ1-1; D unclear. The length of the CDR3 is 14 residues. The germline CDR1 and CDR2 sequences are MNHNY and SVGAGI (reference sequence). V was clipped by 0 bases and J by 1 base, with 6 bases between them. CDR3 loop: CASSYSGENTEAFF. CDR3 in DNA: TGTGCCAGCAGTTACTCCGGGGAGAACACTGAAGCTTTCTTT.

This chain links TRBV19 with TRBJ1-1; a weak D match, TRBD1 (5 bases). The germline CDR1 and CDR2 sequences are LNHDA and SQIVND (reference sequence). The V end was cut by 7 bases, the J end by 1 base, with 7 bases between. The CDR3 is made up of 12 amino acids. The CDR3 sequence is CASTGRNTEAFF. The CDR3 nucleotides read TGTGCCAGTACAGGGCGGAACACTGAAGCTTTCTTT.

This clonotype has more than one count but fewer than ten. V and J are TRBV10-3 and TRBJ2-7; 9 positions match TRBD1. The ends lost 2 bases at V and 4 bases at J; junction bases unmatched: 9. The CDR3 contains 16 residues. Germline V CDR1 and CDR2: ENHRY, SYGVKD. The CDR3 sequence is CAISEPNRDREYEQYF. The CDR3 DNA sequence: TGTGCCATCAGTGAGCCAAACCGGGACAGGGAGTACGAGCAGTACTTC.

The V and J genes are TRBV19 and TRBJ1-1; tentative D call: TRBD1 (6 bases). Trimming took 2 bases from V and 1 from J, leaving 8 bases between them. The germline V gene has CDR1 LNHDA and CDR2 SQIVND (reference sequence). This CDR3 spans 14 amino acids. The CDR3 sequence: CASSIQGPNTEAFF. The CDR3 coding sequence is TGTGCCAGTAGTATACAGGGGCCGAACACTGAAGCTTTCTTT.